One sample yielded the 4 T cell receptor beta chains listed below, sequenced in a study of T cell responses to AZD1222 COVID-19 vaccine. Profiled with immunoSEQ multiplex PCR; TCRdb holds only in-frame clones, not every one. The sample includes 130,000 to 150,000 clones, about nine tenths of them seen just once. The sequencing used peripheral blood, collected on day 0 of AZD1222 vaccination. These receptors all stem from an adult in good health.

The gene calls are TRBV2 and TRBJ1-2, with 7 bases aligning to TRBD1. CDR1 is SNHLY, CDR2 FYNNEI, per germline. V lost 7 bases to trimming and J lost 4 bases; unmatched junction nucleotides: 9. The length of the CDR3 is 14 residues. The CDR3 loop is CASKGPNRGYGYTF. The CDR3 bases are TGTGCCAGCAAAGGCCCCAACAGGGGCTATGGCTACACCTTC.

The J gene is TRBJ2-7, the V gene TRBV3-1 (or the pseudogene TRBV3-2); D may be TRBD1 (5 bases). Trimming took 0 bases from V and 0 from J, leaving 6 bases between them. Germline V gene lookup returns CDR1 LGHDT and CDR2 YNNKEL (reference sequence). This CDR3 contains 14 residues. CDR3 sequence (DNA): TGTGCCAGCAGCCAAGACAGGGCCTCCTACGAGCAGTACTTC. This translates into CASSQDRASYEQYF.

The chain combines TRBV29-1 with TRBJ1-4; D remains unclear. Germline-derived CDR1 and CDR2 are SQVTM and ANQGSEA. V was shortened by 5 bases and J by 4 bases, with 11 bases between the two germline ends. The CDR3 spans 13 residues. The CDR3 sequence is CSVQGRNNEKLFF. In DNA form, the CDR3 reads TGCAGCGTTCAAGGGCGAAATAATGAAAAACTGTTTTTT.

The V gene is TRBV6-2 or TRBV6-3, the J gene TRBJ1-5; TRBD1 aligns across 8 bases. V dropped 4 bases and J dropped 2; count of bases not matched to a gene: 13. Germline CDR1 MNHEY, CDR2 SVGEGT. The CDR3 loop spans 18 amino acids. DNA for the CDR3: TGTGCCAGCAGTTCTGGAGGCAGGGGGCGCCGGGGCAATCAGCCCCAGCATTTT. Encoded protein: CASSSGGRGRRGNQPQHF.